This T cell receptor beta chain appears in the sequencing data of a study of shared clonotypes between healthy human individuals. Study-wide points: Non-shared clonotypes displayed generation probabilities falling below those of clonotypes present in all four donors. Sharing across four donors was seen in about 5% of naive CD4 clonotypes.

Naive CD8 populations comprised CD45RO-negative cells positively selected for CCR7, excluding terminally differentiated effector memory CD45RA+ cells. This clone came up a few times. Its specificity is unknown. At the DNA level, this CDR3 is encoded by other sequences in the same sample as well. Assay: immunoSEQ multiplex PCR; the TCRdb copy retains only in-frame clones and omits some. The repertoire holds about 2.1 million clones, with approximately 94% as singletons. Trimming removed 2 bases from V and 4 bases from J, with 5 bases in between. CDR1 is MNHEY, CDR2 SVGAGI, per germline. The CDR3 is 12 amino acids.

Sample: naive CD8+ T cells from PBMCs. This receptor was identified in a man aged 18 to 30 in good health. Some clones in this sample may be carry-over from other donors' samples. The chain carries TRBV6-5 and TRBJ2-5, with D unclear. DNA of the CDR3: TGTGCCAGCAGTTACGATCGAGAGACCCAGTACTTC. This codes for CASSYDRETQYF.